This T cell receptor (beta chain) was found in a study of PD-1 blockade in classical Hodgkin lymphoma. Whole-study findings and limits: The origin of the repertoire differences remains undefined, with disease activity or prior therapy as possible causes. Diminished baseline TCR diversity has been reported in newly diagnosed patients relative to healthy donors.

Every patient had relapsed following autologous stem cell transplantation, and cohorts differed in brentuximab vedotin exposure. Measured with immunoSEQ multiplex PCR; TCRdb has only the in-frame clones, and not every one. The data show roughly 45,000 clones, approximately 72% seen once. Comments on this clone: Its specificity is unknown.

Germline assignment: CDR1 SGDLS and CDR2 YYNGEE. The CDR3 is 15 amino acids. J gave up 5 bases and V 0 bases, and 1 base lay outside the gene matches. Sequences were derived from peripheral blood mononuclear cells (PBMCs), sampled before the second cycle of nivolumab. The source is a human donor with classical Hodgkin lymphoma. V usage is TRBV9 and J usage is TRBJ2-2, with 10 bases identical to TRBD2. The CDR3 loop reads CASSVGTSGTGELFF. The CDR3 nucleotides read TGTGCCAGCAGCGTAGGGACTAGCGGAACCGGGGAGCTGTTTTTT.